This TCR beta chain emerged from a study of early T cells in non-severe SARS-CoV-2 infection. Trimming at V came to 8 bases and at J to 5 bases, leaving 6 bases not matched to a gene. The CDR3 length is 15 residues. Germline-derived CDR1 and CDR2 are SGHAT and FQNNGV. Tagging with unique molecular identifiers was applied to individual cDNA molecules. One entry per CDR3 protein, called by TCRdb with MiXCR from the 5' RACE reads. The table shows about 81,000 distinct CDR3 sequences, with 5.5% to 7.5% occurring only once. This clonotype has ten or more counts. Sequencing input: whole blood. The chain joins TRBV11-2 to TRBJ2-2, with 12 bases lining up with TRBD2. The receptor's source is an adult who was a healthcare worker with PCR-confirmed SARS-CoV-2 infection or an uninfected control (not recorded which). The CDR3 nucleotides read TGTGCCAGCGATCCAGGGACTAGCGGGACCGGGGAGCTGTTTTTT. This sequence encodes CASDPGTSGTGELFF.